Below, 17 T cell receptor beta chains from the same sample are listed, as sequenced in a study of cytomegalovirus exposure and HLA in healthy donors. The PCR used 60 Vbeta and 13 Jbeta primers. Method: immunoSEQ multiplex PCR; TCRdb's copy keeps in-frame clones and lacks some. The sample records over 85,000 clones, 60% to 75% being singletons. Sequencing was carried out using PBMCs. The receptors were sampled from a female donor in good health and CMV-seronegative.

The genes are TRBV5-6 and TRBJ1-3; tentative D call: TRBD1 (6 bases). The CDR3 length is 16 residues. V was cut by 4 bases and J by 6 bases, with 20 bases left in between. Germline-derived CDR1 and CDR2 are SGHDT and YYEEEE. In nucleotides, the CDR3 is TGTGCCAGCAGCCATCCCCAGGGGATTGCGGAAAACACCATATATTTT. It codes for CASSHPQGIAENTIYF.

The V call is TRBV4-1, the J call TRBJ2-3; TRBD2 matches 9 bases. This CDR3 region has 16 residues. CDR1 and CDR2 (germline): MGHRA, YSYEKL. V shed 0 bases and J 8 bases; nucleotides not matched to a gene: 9. DNA of the CDR3: TGCGCCAGCAGCCAAGATTGGGGCGGGAGGGCGTCTACGCAGTATTTT. Amino acids: CASSQDWGGRASTQYF.

The sample holds a few counts of this clone. The V call is TRBV5-1, the J call TRBJ1-2; the match to TRBD1 covers 9 bases. The CDR3 is 13 residues long. Germline CDR1 reads SGHRS; CDR2 reads YFSETQ. Trimming at V came to 4 bases and at J to 5 bases, leaving 3 bases not matched to a gene. The CDR3 DNA sequence: TGCGCCAGCAGCCTAGGGACAGGGTATGGCTACACCTTC. It codes for CASSLGTGYGYTF.

The rearrangement joins TRBV27 to TRBJ1-6; D not resolved. The CDR3 spans 14 residues. CDR1 and CDR2 (germline): MNHEY, SMNVEV (reference sequence). V dropped 6 bases and J dropped 4 bases, with 10 bases sitting between them. The CDR3 DNA follows: TGTGCCAGCAGGCCGACACTTTATAATTCACCCCTCCACTTT. It codes for CASRPTLYNSPLHF.

This sequence joins TRBV7-2 and TRBJ2-2; D is unresolved. V lost 7 bases to trimming and J lost 7 bases, with 10 bases between them. The germline CDR1 and CDR2 sequences are SGHTA and FQGNSA. The CDR3 consists of 12 residues. CDR3 amino acids: CASKTYSGELFF. CDR3 coding DNA: TGTGCCAGCAAAACGTACAGCGGGGAGCTGTTTTTT.

This chain uses TRBV6-1 with TRBJ1-5; a possible D gene is TRBD1 (5 bases). Germline CDR1 and CDR2: MNHNS and SASEGT. The CDR3 length is 14 residues. Trimming removed 6 bases at V and 0 bases at J, with 9 bases between. The DNA of the CDR3 is TGTGCCAGCAGGGGGCCTTATAGCAATCAGCCCCAGCATTTT. Its translation is CASRGPYSNQPQHF.

This chain connects TRBV11-3 to TRBJ2-1, with TRBD2 matching 14 bases. Germline values: CDR1 SGHNT, CDR2 YENEEA. Unmatched junction bases numbered 6, after V lost 0 bases and J lost 2 bases. There are 19 residues in the CDR3. In DNA, the CDR3 is TGTGCCAGCAGCTTAGATCTAGGACTAGCGGGGGGTCCCTACAATGAGCAGTTCTTC. Translation: CASSLDLGLAGGPYNEQFF.

The rearrangement links TRBV7-3 to TRBJ1-2; 8 nucleotides line up with TRBD1. The CDR3 contains 14 residues. V gave up 5 bases and J gave up 5 bases; unmatched junction bases: 7. Germline CDR1 and CDR2: SGHTA and FQGTGA. CDR3 bases: TGTGCCAGCAGCCCTGACAGGGGCGGTTATGGCTACACCTTC. Translated, it gives CASSPDRGGYGYTF.

The V call is TRBV15, the J call TRBJ2-2; TRBD2 agrees at 13 bases. The CDR3 consists of 17 residues. In germline, CDR1 is LNHNV, CDR2 YYDKDF (reference sequence). V shed 1 base and J 4 bases; nucleotides not matched to a gene: 3. CDR3 DNA sequence: TGTGCCACCAGCAGAGCGGGGACTAGCGGGGTCACCGGGGAGCTGTTTTTT. It encodes CATSRAGTSGVTGELFF.

V is TRBV19 and J is TRBJ2-5; possible D gene TRBD2, 6 bases. V shed 4 bases and J shed 6 bases, with 18 bases lying between them. This CDR3 contains 15 residues. Germline CDR1 and CDR2: LNHDA and SQIVND (reference sequence). The CDR3 region has the DNA TGTGCCAGTAGTACCCGACTAGATCGGCAACAGACCCAGTACTTC. Its translation: CASSTRLDRQQTQYF. The variable domain in full, completed from reference TRBV19 and TRBJ2-5, reads DGGITQSPKYLFRKEGQNVTLSCEQNLNHDAMYWYRQDPGQGLRLIYYSQIVNDFQKGDIAEGYSVSREKKESFPLTVTSAQKNPTAFYLCASSTRLDRQQTQYFGPGTRLLVL.

This clone was seen only once. The gene calls are TRBV25-1 and TRBJ2-3, with 13 bases that match TRBD2. The CDR3 is 15 amino acids. J gave up 2 bases and V 6 bases, and 2 bases lay outside the gene matches. Germline-derived CDR1 and CDR2 are MGHDK and SYGVNS. CDR3: CASRGLAGYTDTQYF. The CDR3 region has the DNA TGTGCCAGCAGGGGACTAGCGGGGTACACAGATACGCAGTATTTT.

The chain uses TRBV7-2 and TRBJ2-5; D is perhaps TRBD2 (6 bases). The CDR3 has 15 residues. V was trimmed by 4 bases and J by 5 bases, leaving 17 bases between them. Germline V gene data show CDR1 as SGHTA and CDR2 as FQGNSA. CDR3 in amino acids: CASSSSVTRRETQYF. As DNA, the CDR3 is TGTGCCAGCAGCTCTTCGGTGACTAGAAGGGAGACCCAGTACTTC.

The chain couples TRBV28 to TRBJ1-1; unclear D gene. This CDR3 region has 14 residues. Trimming left V 2 bases short and J 4 bases short, with 11 bases between. Germline CDR1 is MDHEN and CDR2 is SYDVKM. The DNA of the CDR3 is TGTGCCAGCAGTTTAAATACGGGAGGCACTGAAGCTTTCTTT. The encoded protein is CASSLNTGGTEAFF.

The rearrangement links TRBV19 to TRBJ2-7, with 7 bases matching TRBD1. Germline CDR1 is LNHDA and CDR2 is SQIVND (reference sequence). CDR3 length: 14 amino acids. V lost 11 bases to trimming and J lost 3 bases; unmatched junction nucleotides: 13. CDR3 nucleotides: TGTGCCTCAAATAGTCGGACAGGTTACTACGAGCAGTACTTC. This gives the protein CASNSRTGYYEQYF.

DNA of the CDR3: TGTGCCAGCAGCCCAACAGGGGTTACTGGAAACACCATATATTTT. It translates to CASSPTGVTGNTIYF. The chain recombines TRBV7-8 with TRBJ1-3; 7 bases are a match to TRBD1. Unmatched junction bases numbered 6, after V lost 5 bases and J lost 2 bases. CDR3 length: 15 residues. Germline CDR1 is SGHVS and CDR2 is FQNEAQ. Supplemented by reference TRBV7-8 and TRBJ1-3, the full variable domain reads GAGVSQSPRYKVAKRGQDVALRCDPISGHVSLFWYQQALGQGPEFLTYFQNEAQLDKSGLPSDRFFAERPEGSVSTLKIQRTQQEDSAVYLCASSPTGVTGNTIYFGEGSWLTVV.

V usage is TRBV29-1 and J usage is TRBJ2-5; 14 nucleotides agree with TRBD2. V trimming: 6 bases; J trimming: 4 bases; junction bases outside the gene matches: 7. This CDR3 region has 15 residues. Germline V gene data show CDR1 as SQVTM and CDR2 as ANQGSEA. CDR3 nucleotides: TGCAGCGTACTCCGACTAGCGGGAGGGGGAGAGACCCAGTACTTC. Translation: CSVLRLAGGGETQYF. The variable domain in full, completed from reference TRBV29-1 and TRBJ2-5, reads SAVISQKPSRDICQRGTSLTIQCQVDSQVTMMFWYRQQPGQSLTLIATANQGSEATYESGFVIDKFPISRPNLTFSTLTVSNMSPEDSSIYLCSVLRLAGGGETQYFGPGTRLLVL.

The chain links TRBV4-3 to TRBJ2-7; a possible D gene is TRBD2 (7 bases). The CDR3 extends over 18 amino acids. The V end was cut by 0 bases, the J end by 3 bases, with 21 bases between. Germline V gene sequence: CDR1 LGHNA, CDR2 YSLEER. The CDR3 DNA follows: TGCGCCAGCAGCCAAGAGCCGGGGAGAGGGGGGGTTGTCTACGAGCAGTACTTC. It is translated as CASSQEPGRGGVVYEQYF.